A single TCR beta chain is shown here with its context. Its matching antigen is unknown. The sample's treatment: over 15 received Ad26.COV2.S at low or high dose, single or two shots; five or six received placebo; per-sample allocation not given. Specimen acquisition occurred on day 63 following the initial vaccine or placebo injection. This person who donated was an adult of 18-55 years in Boston. The CDR3 totals 12 residues. The germline V gene has CDR1 GTSNPN and CDR2 SVGIG (reference sequence). V shed 3 bases and J shed 4 bases, with 8 bases lying between them. These data originate in a study of Ad26.COV2.S vaccination and SARS-CoV-2 variants. Across the study: Ad26.COV2.S, an intramuscular injection, was given once or twice 56 days apart.

Produced via immunoSEQ multiplex PCR; TCRdb's table is partial and in-frame only. The sample comprises around 300,000 clones, around 90% of which are singletons, and 6.4% rests with the top ten. General study results and limits: The placebo group had lower spike-specific TCR breadth than the vaccine recipients did. In vaccinated individuals, spike-specific CD8+ and CD4+ T cell responses reportedly displayed substantial breadth.

The sequences come from peripheral blood, collected in a trial of Ad26.COV2.S vaccine versus placebo. The clonotype originates from a person aged 18-60 years who received the Ad26.COV2.S COVID-19 vaccine or a placebo. This chain connects TRBV30 to TRBJ2-3, with D unclear. This CDR3 reads CAWSLPPDTQYF. The CDR3 DNA is TGTGCCTGGAGCCTACCGCCAGATACGCAGTATTTT.